Listed below are T cell receptor beta chains from one sample, sequenced in a study of blood T cells in healthy people across ages. TCRdb re-analysed the 5' RACE reads in MiXCR, keeping a single row per CDR3 protein. The table includes 780,000 or so distinct CDR3 sequences, approximately 25% detected once. This sample was shared with a second study, whose subject was T cells of mothers and their children.

The source material was blood. These TCRs come from a boy between 10 and 17 years old in good health. CDR3s include the opening cysteine and the closing phenylalanine or tryptophan. The D gene is left open where the match is weak. Clone size is stated in some rows and not others, as once, few, many or a class when expanded.

j_gene,d_gene,v_gene,abundance,CDR3aa,CDR3nt
TRBJ1-2,NA,TRBV6-1,few,CASTVTRNYGYTF,TGTGCCAGCACCGTGACGAGGAACTATGGCTACACCTTC
TRBJ2-3,NA,TRBV15,few,CATSRDLKIGVDNTQYF,TGTGCCACCAGCAGAGATCTTAAAATCGGGGTCGATAATACGCAGTATTTT
TRBJ2-7,NA,TRBV10-3,NA,CAISYRETYEQYF,TGTGCCATCAGTTACAGGGAAACCTACGAGCAGTACTTC
TRBJ1-4,TRBD1,TRBV12-3/TRBV12-4,NA,CASSLDRAEKLFF,TGTGCCAGCAGTTTGGACAGGGCTGAAAAACTGTTTTTT
TRBJ2-5,NA,TRBV6-2/TRBV6-3,NA,CASRTTELQETQYF,TGTGCCAGCAGAACAACGGAGCTACAAGAGACCCAGTACTTC
TRBJ2-3,TRBD1,TRBV27,few,CASSLTGTGRMDTQYF,TGTGCCAGCAGTCTCACCGGGACAGGACGTATGGATACGCAGTATTTT
TRBJ2-2,NA,TRBV5-1,few,CASSQDSAGELFF,TGCGCCAGCAGCCAGGACAGCGCCGGGGAGCTGTTTTTT
TRBJ2-5,NA,TRBV5-1,NA,CASSLVASILETQYF,TGCGCCAGCAGCTTGGTGGCAAGCATCCTGGAGACCCAGTACTTC
TRBJ2-4,NA,TRBV20-1,NA,CSAREDRKNIQYF,TGCAGTGCTAGGGAGGACAGAAAAAACATTCAGTACTTC
TRBJ1-3,TRBD1,TRBV7-9,few,CASSFQGARDTIYF,TGTGCCAGCAGCTTCCAGGGGGCTAGGGACACCATATATTTT
TRBJ2-1,TRBD1,TRBV24-1,few,CATSDTGQSEQFF,TGTGCCACCAGTGACACGGGACAGTCTGAGCAGTTCTTC
TRBJ2-1,TRBD2,TRBV20-1,NA,CSARPGTGSTSGKYNEQFF,TGCAGTGCTAGGCCCGGGACAGGCTCTACTAGCGGGAAATACAATGAGCAGTTCTTC
TRBJ2-5,NA,TRBV29-1,NA,CSADRVGEETQYF,TGCAGCGCGGACAGAGTCGGTGAAGAGACCCAGTACTTC
TRBJ1-1,NA,TRBV20-1,NA,CSASKTVNTEAFF,TGCAGTGCTAGTAAGACAGTGAACACTGAAGCTTTCTTT
TRBJ2-7,TRBD2,TRBV27,NA,CASSSSSGGRYEQYF,TGTGCCAGCAGTTCCTCTAGCGGGGGGCGATACGAGCAGTACTTC
TRBJ1-2,NA,TRBV29-1,few,CSVGDSFLPGYTF,TGCAGCGTTGGCGACAGCTTTCTACCTGGCTACACCTTC
TRBJ2-7,NA,TRBV6-5,NA,CASVKAGSHEQYF,TGTGCCAGCGTCAAGGCAGGATCGCACGAGCAGTACTTC
TRBJ2-2,NA,TRBV6-2/TRBV6-3,NA,CASSQLGHSGDTGELFF,TGTGCCAGCAGCCAGCTTGGACATTCGGGAGACACCGGGGAGCTGTTTTTT
TRBJ1-6,NA,TRBV20-1,NA,CSARVARVFDNSPLHF,TGCAGTGCTAGAGTTGCCCGGGTTTTCGATAATTCACCCCTCCACTTT
TRBJ2-7,NA,TRBV20-1,few,CSVTKSGRPYEQYF,TGCAGTGTCACCAAGTCGGGACGGCCCTACGAGCAGTACTTC
TRBJ2-1,TRBD1,TRBV16,NA,CASSQVGTGQGNEQFF,TGTGCCAGCAGCCAAGTCGGGACAGGCCAGGGGAATGAGCAGTTCTTC
TRBJ2-1,NA,TRBV29-1,few,CSVEGGRAFLSYNEQFF,TGCAGCGTTGAAGGGGGGCGTGCGTTCCTCTCCTACAATGAGCAGTTCTTC
TRBJ2-5,NA,TRBV12-3/TRBV12-4,few,CASSKLTDQETQYF,TGTGCCAGCAGTAAGCTGACAGATCAAGAGACCCAGTACTTC
TRBJ2-7,TRBD2,TRBV6-5,few,CASSYARGAGGGDEQYF,TGTGCCAGCAGTTACGCCAGAGGGGCGGGAGGGGGAGACGAGCAGTACTTC
TRBJ2-1,TRBD1,TRBV4-1,NA,CASSQDQGENNEQFF,TGCGCCAGCAGCCAAGATCAGGGGGAAAACAATGAGCAGTTCTTC
TRBJ1-2,TRBD1,TRBV18,NA,CASSEGQGYYGYTF,TGTGCCAGCTCAGAAGGACAGGGCTACTATGGCTACACCTTC
TRBJ2-7,NA,TRBV18,NA,CASSPNSIHEQYF,TGTGCCAGCTCACCAAATTCGATCCACGAGCAGTACTTC
TRBJ2-5,TRBD2,TRBV15,NA,CATSRDLRTSGRAIETQYF,TGTGCCACCAGCAGAGACTTACGGACTAGCGGGAGGGCCATAGAGACCCAGTACTTC
TRBJ2-1,NA,TRBV10-3,NA,CAISEVGVGNEQFF,TGTGCCATCAGTGAGGTAGGAGTGGGAAATGAGCAGTTCTTC
TRBJ2-3,NA,TRBV6-2/TRBV6-3,NA,CASSSVSGEGADTQYF,TGTGCCAGCAGTTCTGTCTCGGGAGAAGGTGCAGATACGCAGTATTTT
TRBJ2-1,NA,TRBV2,NA,CASTALGGDPTGDEQFF,TGTGCCAGCACGGCTTTAGGTGGGGATCCGACTGGAGATGAGCAGTTCTTC
TRBJ2-5,NA,TRBV7-2,once,CASSPPGVQETQYF,TGTGCCAGCAGCCCGCCAGGGGTTCAAGAGACCCAGTACTTC